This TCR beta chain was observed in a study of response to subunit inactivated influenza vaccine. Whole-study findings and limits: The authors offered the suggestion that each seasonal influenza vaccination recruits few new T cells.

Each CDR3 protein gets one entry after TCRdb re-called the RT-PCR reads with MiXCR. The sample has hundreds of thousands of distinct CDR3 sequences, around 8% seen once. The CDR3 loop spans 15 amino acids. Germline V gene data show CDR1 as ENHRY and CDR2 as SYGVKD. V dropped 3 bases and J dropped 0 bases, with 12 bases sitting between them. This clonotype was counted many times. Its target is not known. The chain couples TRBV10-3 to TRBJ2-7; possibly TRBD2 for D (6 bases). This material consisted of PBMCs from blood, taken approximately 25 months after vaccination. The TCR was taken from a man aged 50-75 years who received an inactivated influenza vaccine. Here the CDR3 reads CAISDSGDFSYEQYF. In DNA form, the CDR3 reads TGTGCCATCAGTGACTCCGGGGACTTCTCCTACGAGCAGTACTTC.